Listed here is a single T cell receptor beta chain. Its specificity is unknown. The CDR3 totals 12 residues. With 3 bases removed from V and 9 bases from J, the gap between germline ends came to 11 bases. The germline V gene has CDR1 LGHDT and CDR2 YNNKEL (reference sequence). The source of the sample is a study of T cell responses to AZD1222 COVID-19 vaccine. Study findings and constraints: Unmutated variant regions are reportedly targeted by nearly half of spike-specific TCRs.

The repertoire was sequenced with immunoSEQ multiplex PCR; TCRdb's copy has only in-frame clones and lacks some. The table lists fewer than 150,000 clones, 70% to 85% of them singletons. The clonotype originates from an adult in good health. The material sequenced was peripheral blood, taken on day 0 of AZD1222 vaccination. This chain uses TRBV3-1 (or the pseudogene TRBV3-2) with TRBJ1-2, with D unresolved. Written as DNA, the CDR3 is TGTGCCAGCAGCCACGCTCTATTGAGCTACACCTTC. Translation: CASSHALLSYTF.